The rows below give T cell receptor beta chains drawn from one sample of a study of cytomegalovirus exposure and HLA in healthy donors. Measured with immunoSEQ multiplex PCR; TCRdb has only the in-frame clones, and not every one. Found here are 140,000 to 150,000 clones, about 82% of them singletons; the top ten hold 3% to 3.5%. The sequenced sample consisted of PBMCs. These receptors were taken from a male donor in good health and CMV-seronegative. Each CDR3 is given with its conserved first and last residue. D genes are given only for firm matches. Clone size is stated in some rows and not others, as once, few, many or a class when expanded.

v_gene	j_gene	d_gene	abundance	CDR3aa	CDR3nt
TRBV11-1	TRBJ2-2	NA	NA	CASSLVRVATGELFF	TGTGCCAGCAGCTTAGTCCGGGTCGCGACCGGGGAGCTGTTTTTT
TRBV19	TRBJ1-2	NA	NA	CASRTPLYGYTF	TGTGCCAGTCGGACACCTCTCTATGGCTACACCTTC
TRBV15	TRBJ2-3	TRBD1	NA	CATSRERGTGVTDTQYF	TGTGCCACCAGCAGAGAACGGGGGACAGGGGTTACAGATACGCAGTATTTT
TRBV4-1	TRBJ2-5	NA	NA	CASSQGSTGRRGETQYF	TGCGCCAGCAGCCAAGGGTCCACGGGCAGAAGAGGGGAGACCCAGTACTTC
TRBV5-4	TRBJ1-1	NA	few	CASSLAGNTEAFF	TGTGCCAGCAGCTTGGCGGGAAACACTGAAGCTTTCTTT
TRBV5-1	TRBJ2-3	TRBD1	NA	CASSWGQTQSQGDTQYF	TGCGCCAGCAGCTGGGGACAGACCCAGTCCCAGGGAGATACGCAGTATTTT
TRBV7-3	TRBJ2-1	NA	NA	CASSNPQTGSWNEQFF	TGTGCCAGCAGCAATCCCCAAACAGGGTCTTGGAATGAGCAGTTCTTC
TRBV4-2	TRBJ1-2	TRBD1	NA	CASSQDQGARYGYTF	TGTGCCAGCAGCCAAGACCAGGGGGCTCGGTATGGCTACACCTTC
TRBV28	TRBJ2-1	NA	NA	CASSLRSLSVLDEQFF	TGTGCCAGCAGTTTAAGAAGTCTGAGTGTTTTGGATGAGCAGTTCTTC
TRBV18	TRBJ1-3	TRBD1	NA	CASSTNRGAGNTIYF	TGTGCCAGCTCGACGAACAGGGGAGCTGGAAACACCATATATTTT
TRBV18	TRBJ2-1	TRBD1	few	CASSRPGTGEYNEQFF	TGTGCCAGCTCACGACCCGGGACAGGAGAATACAATGAGCAGTTCTTC
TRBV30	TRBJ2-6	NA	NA	CAWKQGVLRANVLTF	TGTGCCTGGAAACAGGGAGTACTTAGGGCCAACGTCCTGACTTTC
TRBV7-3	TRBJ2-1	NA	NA	CASSPAGLRNEQFF	TGTGCCAGCAGCCCCGCGGGTCTTCGCAATGAGCAGTTCTTC
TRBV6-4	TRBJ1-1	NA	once	CASSRQVNTEAFF	TGTGCCAGCAGTCGACAAGTGAACACTGAAGCTTTCTTT
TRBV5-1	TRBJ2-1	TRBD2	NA	CASSLSTSGGANEQFF	TGCGCCAGCAGCTTGTCCACTAGCGGGGGGGCAAATGAGCAGTTCTTC
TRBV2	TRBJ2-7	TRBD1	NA	CASSDYRDRGDEQYF	TGTGCCAGCAGTGACTACCGGGACAGGGGTGACGAGCAGTACTTC
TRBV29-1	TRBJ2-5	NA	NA	CSVGRGLGETQYF	TGCAGCGTTGGGCGGGGCTTGGGGGAGACCCAGTACTTC
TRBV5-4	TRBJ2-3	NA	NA	CASSSLWGREDTQYF	TGTGCCAGCAGCTCGTTGTGGGGTCGGGAAGATACGCAGTATTTT
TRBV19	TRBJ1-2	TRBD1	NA	CASSRHKPGQSRINYGYTF	TGTGCCAGTAGTAGACACAAACCGGGACAGTCCCGAATAAACTATGGCTACACCTTC